The rows below give T cell receptor beta chains drawn from one sample of a study of blood T cell repertoires in COVID-19. This table comes from immunoSEQ multiplex PCR, and its TCRdb copy is limited to in-frame clones, with some not included. The sample carries approximately 50,000 clones, 75% to 90% recorded once. The sample comprised peripheral blood. The receptors originated from a human donor in a cohort sampled during active COVID-19. Both conserved end residues are part of each CDR3. A D gene is named only where the DNA matches it firmly. Size values are once, few and many counts, or a class for expanded clones, and some rows have none.

d_gene	abundance	v_gene	j_gene	CDR3aa	CDR3nt
-	-	TRBV5-6	TRBJ2-1	CASSLALAFNEQFF	TGTGCCAGCAGCTTGGCCCTAGCGTTTAATGAGCAGTTCTTC
TRBD1	-	TRBV18	TRBJ1-2	CASSPPGTGVYGYTF	TGTGCCAGCTCACCCCCCGGGACAGGGGTGTATGGCTACACCTTC
TRBD1	-	TRBV7-9	TRBJ1-1	CASSSLGQGREAFF	TGTGCCAGCAGCTCTCTGGGACAGGGCCGAGAAGCTTTCTTT
TRBD1	-	TRBV11-2	TRBJ1-4	CASSLETGGVRLEKLFF	TGTGCCAGCAGCTTAGAAACAGGGGGCGTTCGGTTGGAAAAACTGTTTTTT
-	-	TRBV3-1/TRBV3-2	TRBJ2-7	CASSQDPGQNYEQYF	TGTGCCAGCAGCCAAGATCCCGGACAGAACTACGAGCAGTACTTC
-	once	TRBV18	TRBJ1-1	CASSRSTAANTEAFF	TGTGCCAGCTCACGAAGTACAGCGGCCAACACTGAAGCTTTCTTT
-	-	TRBV20-1	TRBJ2-5	CSASPSSTRREETQYF	TGCAGTGCTAGTCCCTCCTCGACTCGGAGGGAAGAGACCCAGTACTTC
-	-	TRBV11-2	TRBJ1-1	CASTFSGAKTEAFF	TGTGCCAGCACTTTTTCCGGAGCGAAGACTGAAGCTTTCTTT
TRBD1	few	TRBV3-1/TRBV3-2	TRBJ1-6	CASSRGQGRSSPLHF	TGTGCCAGCAGCCGAGGACAGGGGCGAAGTTCACCCCTCCACTTT
TRBD1	-	TRBV19	TRBJ1-1	CASSMVPGQGNTEAFF	TGTGCCAGTAGTATGGTTCCGGGACAGGGGAACACTGAAGCTTTCTTT
TRBD1	-	TRBV5-4	TRBJ2-7	CASSPRTGSLYEQYF	TGTGCCAGCAGCCCTCGGACAGGGTCCCTCTACGAGCAGTACTTC
-	once	TRBV6-6	TRBJ1-5	CATTGYSNQPQHF	TGTGCCACCACCGGGTATAGCAATCAGCCCCAGCATTTT
-	-	TRBV6-6	TRBJ1-5	CASKSDSYSNQPQHF	TGTGCCAGCAAATCCGACAGTTATAGCAATCAGCCCCAGCATTTT
-	-	TRBV19	TRBJ2-1	CASSHGGLGSYNEQFF	TGTGCCAGTAGCCACGGAGGACTTGGCTCCTACAATGAGCAGTTCTTC
TRBD1	once	TRBV5-1	TRBJ2-7	CASSLALSDRGTYEQYF	TGCGCCAGCAGCTTGGCCTTATCGGACAGGGGGACCTACGAGCAGTACTTC
TRBD2	-	TRBV2	TRBJ2-7	CASSEGEGLAGYEQYF	TGTGCCAGCAGTGAAGGGGAGGGACTAGCGGGATACGAGCAGTACTTC
TRBD2	-	TRBV19	TRBJ2-3	CARAGGGGLTDTQYF	TGCGCCAGGGCGGGGGGCGGGGGATTGACAGATACGCAGTATTTT
TRBD1	-	TRBV18	TRBJ1-6	CASSSNIQGARNSPLHF	TGTGCCAGCTCATCGAACATACAGGGGGCGCGGAATTCACCCCTCCACTTT
-	-	TRBV10-3	TRBJ2-5	CAISESGLQETQYF	TGTGCCATCAGTGAGTCGGGACTTCAAGAGACCCAGTACTTC
-	-	TRBV7-8	TRBJ1-1	CASSRPGGTEAFF	TGTGCCAGCAGCCGACCCGGTGGCACTGAAGCTTTCTTT
TRBD1	-	TRBV18	TRBJ2-7	CASSKDRASEQYF	TGTGCCAGCTCAAAGGACAGGGCGAGCGAGCAGTACTTC
TRBD2	-	TRBV7-2	TRBJ2-2	CASTAGAGELFF	TGTGCCAGCACGGCGGGGGCCGGGGAGCTGTTTTTT
-	-	TRBV30	TRBJ1-2	CAWSPGQIYGYTF	TGTGCCTGGAGTCCGGGACAAATCTATGGCTACACCTTC
TRBD1	-	TRBV27	TRBJ2-4	CASSLTLGTGINIQYF	TGTGCCAGCAGTTTAACGTTGGGGACAGGGATAAACATTCAGTACTTC
-	-	TRBV21-1	TRBJ1-5	CASSKALARDQYYQPQHF	TGTGCCAGCAGCAAAGCGTTGGCACGGGATCAATATTATCAGCCCCAGCATTTT
-	-	TRBV7-9	TRBJ1-3	CASSPYFWGGSGNTIYF	TGTGCCAGCAGCCCTTACTTCTGGGGGGGCTCTGGAAACACCATATATTTT
-	-	TRBV19	TRBJ1-5	CATAGSNGGNQPQHF	TGTGCCACCGCGGGCTCTAACGGAGGCAATCAGCCCCAGCATTTT
TRBD2	-	TRBV6-4	TRBJ2-3	CASSEVAGGPDTQYF	TGTGCCAGCAGTGAGGTAGCGGGGGGGCCGGATACGCAGTATTTT
-	-	TRBV30	TRBJ1-6	CAWSEKTSDFNSPLHF	TGTGCCTGGAGCGAAAAGACTTCCGACTTCAATTCACCCCTCCACTTT
TRBD2	-	TRBV11-2	TRBJ2-5	CASSFPGLAGRETQYF	TGTGCCAGCAGCTTTCCGGGACTAGCGGGAAGGGAGACCCAGTACTTC
TRBD2	once	TRBV6-6	TRBJ2-3	CASSWTSSADTQYF	TGTGCCAGCAGTTGGACTAGCTCGGCAGATACGCAGTATTTT
-	-	TRBV14	TRBJ1-1	CASSQSRAGGTAFF	TGTGCCAGCAGCCAATCCAGGGCAGGCGGTACGGCTTTCTTT
-	-	TRBV5-4	TRBJ1-1	CASSLVGGVTEAFF	TGTGCCAGCAGCTTGGTCGGGGGTGTGACTGAAGCTTTCTTT
-	-	TRBV19	TRBJ1-5	CASSITGSQPQHF	TGTGCCAGTAGTATAACAGGGAGTCAGCCCCAGCATTTT
-	-	TRBV19	TRBJ1-1	CASSQDTNTEAFF	TGTGCCAGTAGTCAAGACACGAACACTGAAGCTTTCTTT
-	-	TRBV5-4	TRBJ1-2	CASSTGIQNYGYTF	TGTGCCAGCAGCACCGGGATCCAGAACTATGGCTACACCTTC
-	-	TRBV7-9	TRBJ1-2	CASSLLNYGYTF	TGTGCCAGCAGCTTACTGAACTATGGCTACACCTTC
TRBD1	-	TRBV7-3	TRBJ2-7	CASSSTGTGNYEQYF	TGTGCCAGCAGCTCGACCGGGACAGGCAATTACGAGCAGTACTTC
-	-	TRBV11-2	TRBJ2-5	CASSSGAGRIGQETQYF	TGTGCCAGCAGCTCCGGGGCAGGGAGGATAGGTCAAGAGACCCAGTACTTC
TRBD1	-	TRBV7-9	TRBJ1-4	CASSPTGGGEKLFF	TGTGCCAGCAGCCCGACAGGGGGCGGTGAAAAACTGTTTTTT
-	-	TRBV6-6	TRBJ2-2	CASRKWGEGTGELFF	TGTGCCAGCAGAAAGTGGGGGGAAGGGACCGGGGAGCTGTTTTTT
TRBD2	-	TRBV19	TRBJ2-1	CASARRTSGSRSPNNEQFF	TGTGCCAGTGCCCGACGGACTAGCGGGAGCCGGAGCCCAAACAATGAGCAGTTCTTC
TRBD2	-	TRBV9	TRBJ2-5	CASSVGLAGGFETQYF	TGTGCCAGCAGCGTCGGACTAGCGGGAGGTTTTGAGACCCAGTACTTC
-	-	TRBV7-3	TRBJ2-3	CASSLRQGTTDTQYF	TGTGCCAGCAGCTTACGGCAGGGGACAACAGATACGCAGTATTTT
TRBD1	-	TRBV19	TRBJ1-4	CASSPGDRGTNEKLFF	TGTGCCAGTAGTCCGGGGGACAGGGGAACTAATGAAAAACTGTTTTTT
TRBD2	-	TRBV4-1	TRBJ2-7	CASSQGRGTSIHEQYF	TGCGCCAGCAGCCAAGGGAGAGGGACTAGTATCCACGAGCAGTACTTC
-	-	TRBV5-3	TRBJ2-1	CARSVSTGSHYNEQFF	TGTGCCAGAAGCGTAAGTACGGGGTCTCACTACAATGAGCAGTTCTTC
-	few	TRBV7-2	TRBJ1-5	CASSGGGNQPQHF	TGTGCCAGCAGCGGGGGGGGCAATCAGCCCCAGCATTTT
TRBD1	-	TRBV3-1/TRBV3-2	TRBJ1-1	CASSRQGAEAFF	TGTGCCAGCAGCCGACAGGGGGCTGAAGCTTTCTTT
-	-	TRBV11-2	TRBJ2-7	CASSLVELSYEQYF	TGTGCCAGCAGCTTAGTTGAGCTGAGCTACGAGCAGTACTTC
-	few	TRBV5-1	TRBJ1-1	CASSPGGANTEAFF	TGCGCCAGCAGCCCGGGGGGGGCGAACACTGAAGCTTTCTTT
-	-	TRBV6-5	TRBJ2-5	CASALQGGFETQYF	TGTGCCAGCGCTCTACAGGGAGGGTTCGAGACCCAGTACTTC
TRBD1	-	TRBV9	TRBJ1-2	CASSPRGDRSFYGYTF	TGTGCCAGCAGCCCACGAGGGGACAGGTCTTTCTATGGCTACACCTTC
TRBD1	-	TRBV5-1	TRBJ2-1	CASSVRTGESEQFF	TGCGCCAGCAGCGTGAGAACAGGGGAATCTGAGCAGTTCTTC